Each of the 8 T cell receptor beta chains below was sequenced from the same sample in a study of T cells expressing NK-cell markers. TCRdb re-called the 5' RACE reads and shows each CDR3 protein once, DNA omitted. This table holds about 160,000 distinct CDR3 sequences. Sequenced material: blood T cells: a sorted CD56 or NKG2C T cell subset, CD4+ or CD8+ T cells, or bulk PBMC T cells (not recorded which). The receptors were gathered from a man aged 18 to 70 in good health.

The chain is built from TRBV27 and TRBJ1-5. Looked up from germline, CDR1 is MNHEY and CDR2 is SMNVEV (reference sequence). This CDR3 spans 15 amino acids. This CDR3 reads CASSLMSYSNQPQHF.

The chain uses TRBV3-1 and TRBJ2-5; the D gene TCRdb calls, TRBD1, cannot be checked with no DNA. Germline CDR1 is LGHDT and CDR2 is YNNKEL (reference sequence). CDR3 length: 15 residues. CDR3 loop: CASSQQGTGVETQYF.

The chain couples TRBV6-1 to TRBJ2-5; checking the TCRdb D call of TRBD2 is not possible without DNA. Germline CDR1 is MNHNS and CDR2 is SASEGT. The CDR3 has 15 residues. The CDR3 region is CASTPLAGASETQYF.

The CDR3 sequence: CASSTNPDYNEQFF. The chain joins TRBV6-1 to TRBJ2-1; TCRdb proposes TRBD1, but this gene call is untestable without DNA. The germline gives CDR1 MNHNS, CDR2 SASEGT. CDR3 length: 14 residues.

The V gene is TRBV6-1, the J gene TRBJ1-2; the TCRdb call, TRBD1, lacks DNA for checking. This CDR3 comprises 13 residues. Germline assignment: CDR1 MNHNS and CDR2 SASEGT. This CDR3 reads CASSRADNYGYTF.

The chain uses TRBV19 and TRBJ2-6; TCRdb's D gene call, TRBD2, goes unchecked for lack of DNA. Per germline, CDR1 LNHDA and CDR2 SQIVND (reference sequence). The CDR3 covers 15 residues. CDR3 amino acids: CAGSSGVGGANVLTF.

The chain employs TRBV18 and TRBJ1-4; as DNA is missing, the TRBD1 call by TCRdb cannot be tested. The CDR3 sequence is 15 residues long. Germline lookup yields CDR1 KGHSH and CDR2 LQKENI. CDR3 sequence reads: CASSPRDRDNEKLFF.

The V gene is TRBV7-9, the J gene TRBJ1-3; TCRdb picks TRBD1, but there is no DNA to check that call. The CDR3 has 15 residues. Germline V gene sequence: CDR1 SEHNR, CDR2 FQNEAQ (reference sequence). CDR3 in amino acids: CASSWGRSSGNTIYF.